What follows describes a single TCR beta chain. Under the authors' procedure: Amplification with reference gene primers provided the estimates of nucleated cell counts. Produced via immunoSEQ multiplex PCR; TCRdb's table is partial and in-frame only. D and trimming come from the DNA, and the V and J calls and clone size come from that table. The repertoire has about 350,000 clones, over 85% of them found once; the top ten carry over 3.5%. The sample belongs to a study of blood T cell repertoires in COVID-19. Whole-study context: Spain, Italy and the United States supplied samples that represented acute and convalescent COVID-19. PBMCs, B-cell-depleted T cells, or T cells were the source of the cDNA or gDNA that made up the material.

Enrolled during active infection, Seattle patients were then followed longitudinally. Unmatched junction bases numbered 6, after V lost 1 base and J lost 7 bases. This CDR3 has 14 amino acids. Germline V gene data show CDR1 as SEHNR and CDR2 as FQNEAQ (reference sequence). The source is a woman aged 60-75 years with COVID-19, enrolled during active disease. Material for sequencing was peripheral blood. The gene calls are TRBV7-9 and TRBJ1-1, with 7 bases identical to TRBD1. The CDR3 sequence is CASSLGQGWDEAFF. DNA for the CDR3: TGTGCCAGCAGCTTAGGACAGGGATGGGATGAAGCTTTCTTT.